This TCR beta chain was sequenced during a study of T-cell reconstitution after alpha-beta-depleted transplantation in children. Researchers prepared the TCRbeta library using unique molecular identifiers, the study reports. TCRdb reanalysed the PCR reads using MiXCR and keeps one entry per CDR3 protein. The sample lists around 250,000 distinct CDR3 sequences, more than 8% seen once, with around 10% in the top ten. Trimming shortened V by 6 bases and J by 2 bases, and 6 bases separated the two germline ends. The CDR3 extends over 12 amino acids. Sequenced here: PBMCs from the stem cell graft donor, sampled from the stem cell graft. The sequence came from a human donor who donated a stem cell graft to a child with SCID. The rearrangement links TRBV12-3 or TRBV12-4 to TRBJ2-3; no reliable D call. The CDR3 sequence: CASRSITDTQYF. The CDR3, as DNA: TGTGCCAGCAGATCTATCACAGATACGCAGTATTTT.